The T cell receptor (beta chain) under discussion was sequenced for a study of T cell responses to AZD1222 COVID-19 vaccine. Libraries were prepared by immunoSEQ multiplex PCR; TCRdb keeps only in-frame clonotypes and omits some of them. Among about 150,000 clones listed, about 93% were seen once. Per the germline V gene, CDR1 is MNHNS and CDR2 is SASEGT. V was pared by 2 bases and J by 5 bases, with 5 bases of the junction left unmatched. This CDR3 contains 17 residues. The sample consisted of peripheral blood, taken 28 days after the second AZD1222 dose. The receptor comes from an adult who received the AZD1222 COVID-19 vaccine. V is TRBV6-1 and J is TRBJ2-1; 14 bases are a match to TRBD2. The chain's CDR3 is CASSELLGLAGDNEQFF. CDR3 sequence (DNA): TGTGCCAGCAGTGAATTATTGGGACTAGCGGGGGACAATGAGCAGTTCTTC.